One and the same sample provided the 23 T cell receptor beta chains below, sequenced in a study of control samples from healthy donors and cancer patients. Using immunoSEQ multiplex PCR, the repertoire was profiled, and TCRdb retains in-frame clones only, with some absent. The sample has fewer than 200,000 clones, about 93% seen once. Sequencing was performed on blood. The receptor source for this set is a man aged 18 to 30 in good health.

In this sample, this clone turned up once. V and J are TRBV18 and TRBJ2-1; D is possibly TRBD2 (5 bases). Germline V gene sequence: CDR1 KGHSH, CDR2 LQKENI. V lost 5 bases to trimming and J lost 0 bases, with 17 bases between them. CDR3 length: 17 amino acids. The CDR3 is CASSAGSGLSSYNEQFF. CDR3 DNA sequence: TGTGCCAGCTCAGCGGGTAGTGGGCTGAGCTCCTACAATGAGCAGTTCTTC.

The chain recombines TRBV4-2 with TRBJ1-1; 10 bases line up with TRBD1. Germline CDR1 reads LGHNA; CDR2 reads YNFKEQ. This CDR3 is built from 16 residues. Trimming cost V 2 bases and J 6 bases; bases outside gene matches: 9. CDR3 protein: CASSQWGQGMVPEAFF. The CDR3 coding sequence is TGTGCCAGCAGCCAATGGGGACAGGGGATGGTGCCTGAAGCTTTCTTT.

The chain carries TRBV5-1 and TRBJ2-7, with TRBD2 identical over 9 bases. J gave up 2 bases and V 0 bases, and 3 bases lay outside the gene matches. The CDR3 totals 15 residues. Per the germline V gene, CDR1 is SGHRS and CDR2 is YFSETQ. The CDR3: CASSLASGVAYEQYF. In nucleotides, the CDR3 is TGCGCCAGCAGCTTGGCTAGCGGGGTTGCCTACGAGCAGTACTTC.

This chain joins TRBV15 and TRBJ2-7; D is ambiguous. The germline CDR1 and CDR2 sequences are LNHNV and YYDKDF (reference sequence). Deletions cut 5 bases from V and 0 bases from J, with 8 bases between. The CDR3 loop spans 13 amino acids. The CDR3 sequence: CATSDSVSYEQYF. The CDR3 DNA sequence: TGTGCCACCAGCGATTCGGTCTCCTACGAGCAGTACTTC.

This chain links TRBV11-1 with TRBJ2-7; 7 bases map to TRBD1. The CDR3 is 14 amino acids. Per the germline V gene, CDR1 is SGHAT and CDR2 is FQDESV (reference sequence). J lost 2 bases, V lost 6 bases, and 7 bases had no gene match. The CDR3 nucleotides read TGTGCCAGCAGTACCGGGACAGCCGCCTACGAGCAGTACTTC. Its protein product is CASSTGTAAYEQYF.

This sequence joins TRBV19 and TRBJ2-3; no reliable D call. V lost 6 bases and J lost 3, with 13 bases in between. Germline-derived CDR1 and CDR2 are LNHDA and SQIVND (reference sequence). The CDR3 loop spans 14 amino acids. The CDR3 DNA follows: TGTGCCAGTAGCAACGACATAACAACAGATACGCAGTATTTT. Its protein product is CASSNDITTDTQYF.

This chain uses TRBV2 with TRBJ1-2; 11 bases match TRBD1. The trim removed 8 bases at V and 5 bases at J, leaving 1 base unmatched. The CDR3 is made up of 12 amino acids. Germline V gene sequence: CDR1 SNHLY, CDR2 FYNNEI. The CDR3 spells CASGTGGYGYTF. The CDR3 DNA follows: TGTGCCAGCGGGACAGGGGGGTATGGCTACACCTTC.

The gene calls are TRBV5-5 and TRBJ1-6, with 9 bases that match TRBD1. Trimming took 4 bases from V and 5 from J; bases not matched to a gene: 13. Germline V gene lookup returns CDR1 SGHKS and CDR2 YYEKEE (reference sequence). The length of the CDR3 is 18 residues. The CDR3 nucleotides are TGTGCCAGCAGCCACGGACAGGGGTCCTTTATAAATAATTCACCCCTCCACTTT. Its translation is CASSHGQGSFINNSPLHF.

The J gene is TRBJ1-2, the V gene TRBV29-1; 7 bases are shared with TRBD1. The CDR3 consists of 13 residues. Germline V gives CDR1 SQVTM, CDR2 ANQGSEA. V lost 6 bases to trimming and J lost 6 bases; unmatched junction nucleotides: 10. CDR3 nucleotides: TGCAGCGTCCGGTCGTTCAGGGGGGATGGCTACACCTTC. Its protein product is CSVRSFRGDGYTF.

The J gene is TRBJ1-3, the V gene TRBV5-1; a possible D gene is TRBD1 (5 bases). Germline V lookup: CDR1 SGHRS, CDR2 YFSETQ. The V gene lost 4 bases and the J gene lost 7 bases, with 15 bases spanning the gap. The CDR3 sequence is 14 residues long. In nucleotides, the CDR3 is TGCGCCAGCAGCCCCTACTCAGGGACGAACACCATATATTTT. It codes for CASSPYSGTNTIYF.

The chain joins TRBV11-2 to TRBJ2-1; 9 bases agree with TRBD1. Germline V lookup: CDR1 SGHAT, CDR2 FQNNGV. Germline trimming cut 5 bases from V and 8 bases from J; bases unmatched to any gene: 10. This CDR3 region has 15 residues. For the CDR3, the DNA is TGTGCCAGCAGCCCCAACAGGGGGCGTAGTGATGAGCAGTTCTTC. This translates into CASSPNRGRSDEQFF.

The rearrangement uses TRBV5-4 and TRBJ1-1; D gene unclear. V lost 0 bases, J lost 5 bases, and 11 bases lay in between. Germline CDR1 reads SGHNT; CDR2 reads YYREEE (reference sequence). The CDR3 contains 14 residues. The CDR3 bases are TGTGCCAGCAGCTTGGTGTCAAGCCCAACTGAAGCTTTCTTT. It encodes CASSLVSSPTEAFF.

The chain is built from TRBV18 and TRBJ1-2; D ambiguous. The CDR3 sequence is 15 residues long. V lost 5 bases, J lost 0 bases, and 13 bases lay in between. Germline assignment: CDR1 KGHSH and CDR2 LQKENI. The CDR3 reads CASSSNEGPNYGYTF. CDR3 in DNA: TGTGCCAGCTCATCCAATGAAGGACCTAACTATGGCTACACCTTC.

The rearrangement joins TRBV20-1 to TRBJ1-4, with no clear D. The germline V and J ends were trimmed by 6 bases and 7 bases, with 9 bases remaining between them. CDR3 size: 11 residues. CDR1 is DFQATT, CDR2 SNEGSKA, per germline (reference sequence). The CDR3 region has the DNA TGCAGTGCCTACTCCTCTGAAAAACTGTTTTTT. Protein sequence: CSAYSSEKLFF.

CDR3 protein: CASSERDNEQFF. CDR3 DNA: TGTGCCAGCAGTGAGCGGGACAATGAGCAGTTCTTC. J is TRBJ2-1 and V is TRBV2; D might be TRBD2 (5 bases). CDR1 is SNHLY, CDR2 FYNNEI, per germline. Trimming took off 3 bases at V and 5 bases at J, with 5 bases between the two ends. This CDR3 has 12 residues.

This chain joins TRBV3-1 (or the pseudogene TRBV3-2) and TRBJ2-2, with unresolved D. Germline V CDR1 and CDR2: LGHDT, YNNKEL (reference sequence). The V end was cut by 0 bases, the J end by 1 base, with 6 bases between. The CDR3 spans 15 residues. The CDR3 reads CASSQDVLNTGELFF. CDR3 nucleotides: TGTGCCAGCAGCCAAGATGTTCTGAACACCGGGGAGCTGTTTTTT.

The chain links TRBV7-9 to TRBJ2-4; TRBD2 might be the D (6 bases). V was pared by 1 base and J by 9 bases, with 10 bases between. This CDR3 spans 13 amino acids. Germline V gives CDR1 SEHNR, CDR2 FQNEAQ (reference sequence). The CDR3 loop is CASSLVGTPIQYF. The CDR3 DNA reads as TGTGCCAGCAGCTTAGTAGGGACTCCCATTCAGTACTTC.

The chain uses TRBV19 and TRBJ1-5, with TRBD1 matching over 9 bases. The length of the CDR3 is 17 residues. V lost 0 bases to trimming and J lost 4 bases; unmatched junction nucleotides: 7. The germline CDR1 and CDR2 sequences are LNHDA and SQIVND (reference sequence). The CDR3 region has the DNA TGTGCCAGTAGTATAGATCTTAAGGGGACAGGGAATCAGCCCCAGCATTTT. Translated, it gives CASSIDLKGTGNQPQHF.

The chain carries TRBV9 and TRBJ1-2, with D unresolved. V lost 0 bases and J lost 6, with 15 bases in between. Per the germline V gene, CDR1 is SGDLS and CDR2 is YYNGEE. The CDR3 has 15 amino acids. The CDR3 loop reads CASSVVHGALDGYTF. For the CDR3, the DNA is TGTGCCAGCAGCGTAGTTCATGGAGCGTTGGATGGCTACACCTTC. The variable domain in full, completed from reference TRBV9 and TRBJ1-2, reads DSGVTQTPKHLITATGQRVTLRCSPRSGDLSVYWYQQSLDQGLQFLIQYYNGEERAKGNILERFSAQQFPDLHSELNLSSLELGDSALYFCASSVVHGALDGYTFGSGTRLTVV.

V usage is TRBV6-5 and J usage is TRBJ2-2; the D gene could be TRBD1 or TRBD2 (6 bases each). V was trimmed by 6 bases and J by 4 bases, leaving 15 bases between them. The CDR3 sequence is 15 residues long. The germline CDR1 and CDR2 sequences are MNHEY and SVGAGI. The DNA for the CDR3 is TGTGCCAGCAGCCCATGGGGGGCGGTCACCGGGGAGCTGTTTTTT. Its protein is CASSPWGAVTGELFF.

The chain carries TRBV2 and TRBJ2-7; D perhaps matches TRBD1 (6 bases). Trimming removed 4 bases at V and 3 bases at J, with 13 bases between. The CDR3 loop spans 14 amino acids. Looked up from germline, CDR1 is SNHLY and CDR2 is FYNNEI. The CDR3: CASSVWGQLYEQYF. CDR3 nucleotides: TGTGCCAGCAGTGTATGGGGACAACTCTACGAGCAGTACTTC.

The V call is TRBV18, the J call TRBJ1-3, with D possibly being TRBD1 (6 bases). V shed 1 base and J shed 0 bases, with 10 bases lying between them. In germline, CDR1 is KGHSH, CDR2 LQKENI. The CDR3 extends over 16 amino acids. CDR3 in amino acids: CASSPQTGNSGNTIYF. The CDR3 nucleotides read TGTGCCAGCTCACCACAGACAGGAAACTCTGGAAACACCATATATTTT.

For the CDR3, the DNA is TGTGCCAGCAGCCGAGGATATCAGGGCACTGAAGCTTTCTTT. It is translated as CASSRGYQGTEAFF. The chain joins TRBV7-8 to TRBJ1-1; D possibly corresponds to TRBD1 (5 bases). The V gene lost 5 bases and the J gene lost 4 bases, with 14 bases spanning the gap. The germline V gene encodes CDR1 SGHVS and CDR2 FQNEAQ. The CDR3 consists of 14 residues.